This T cell receptor (beta chain) stems from a study of neoadjuvant anti-PD-1 for oral cavity cancer. Whole-study findings and limits: PBMC Gini-index clonality exceeded responders' in non-responders post-nivolumab.

Germline loops: CDR1 SNHLY, CDR2 FYNNEI. This CDR3 contains 14 residues. V dropped 7 bases and J dropped 1 base, with 13 bases sitting between them. Cohort: HPV-negative, locally advanced oral cavity squamous cell carcinoma patients. The sample holds a few counts of this clone. Its antigen remains unidentified. The protocol was immunoSEQ multiplex PCR, while the TCRdb copy is restricted to in-frame clones and leaves out a portion. This sample has 60,000 to 75,000 clones, with around 80% found just once. Sequenced material: PBMCs, taken before nivolumab (anti-PD-1) treatment. The rearrangement links TRBV2 to TRBJ1-1; perhaps TRBD1 as D (5 bases). This clonotype was sampled from a person aged 40 to 85 with oral cavity squamous cell carcinoma. The CDR3 reads CASTTGLPNTEAFF. The DNA for the CDR3 is TGTGCCAGCACAACGGGACTGCCGAACACTGAAGCTTTCTTT.